This entry features one TCR beta chain sequence. This entry comes from a study of blood T cell repertoires in COVID-19. Assay: immunoSEQ multiplex PCR; the TCRdb copy retains only in-frame clones and omits some. The table lists hundreds of thousands of clones, 75% to 90% of them singletons. All enrollees were about 18 to 95 years old and from around 25 US areas. Clinical history reported by participants formed the basis on which cohorts were assigned. Germline loops: CDR1 MGHRA, CDR2 YSYEKL. The length of the CDR3 is 15 residues. The V end lost 1 base, the J end lost 1 base, and 7 bases lay between the germline ends.

The material sequenced was PBMCs or T cells enriched from blood (not recorded which). The chain employs TRBV4-1 and TRBJ2-2, with D uncertain. The receptor comes from a young woman who had recovered from COVID-19. The CDR3 spells CASSQGQVNTGELFF. CDR3 DNA sequence: TGCGCCAGCAGCCAAGGGCAGGTGAACACCGGGGAGCTGTTTTTT.